This TCR beta chain was retrieved from a study of T cell responses to AZD1222 COVID-19 vaccine. Study at large: Second-dose timings of about 4 or about 12 weeks were pooled. Study-wide results and limits: CD4 TCRs covered the whole spike, strongest at regions 160-218 and 743-854. Among the donors, most were white British and more were female, and clonal diversity was possibly underestimated.

The method was immunoSEQ multiplex PCR; TCRdb's version includes in-frame clones alone and lacks a portion of them. The repertoire holds 100,000 to 150,000 clones, with less than 95% as singletons. Trimming left V 3 bases short and J 5 bases short, with 12 bases between. The germline CDR1 and CDR2 sequences are MDHEN and SYDVKM. The CDR3 length is 14 residues. Note on this clone: Its antigen is currently unknown.

The clonotype was recovered from an adult in good health. The sample in question was peripheral blood, obtained on day 0 of AZD1222 vaccination. The chain uses TRBV28 and TRBJ2-3; D is possibly TRBD1 (5 bases). CDR3 amino acids: CASSLRQQRDTQYF. CDR3 sequence (DNA): TGTGCCAGCAGTTTGAGACAGCAGAGAGATACGCAGTATTTT.